Listed below are T cell receptor beta chains from one sample, sequenced in a study of cytomegalovirus exposure and HLA in healthy donors. Here immunoSEQ multiplex PCR was the method, and the copy in TCRdb shows in-frame clones only, minus some. In total, the table holds 130,000 or so clones. Input material: PBMCs. Receptor source: a woman aged 35 to 49 in good health and CMV-seronegative. CDR3s include the opening cysteine and the closing phenylalanine or tryptophan. D genes are given only for firm matches.

V gene	J gene	D gene	CDR3 protein	CDR3 DNA
TRBV5-5	TRBJ2-2	NA	CASSLIEIGELFF	TGTGCCAGCAGCTTGATAGAGATCGGGGAGCTGTTTTTT
TRBV6-1	TRBJ1-3	TRBD1	CASSEQGAGGNTIYF	TGTGCCAGCAGTGAACAGGGGGCAGGTGGAAACACCATATATTTT
TRBV7-3	TRBJ2-3	NA	CASSGGSRADTQYF	TGTGCCAGCAGCGGGGGGTCTAGGGCAGATACGCAGTATTTT
TRBV5-5	TRBJ2-3	TRBD2	CASSFTAGVPDF	TGTGCCAGCAGCTTTACGGCGGGGGTGCCGGATTTT
TRBV7-9	TRBJ1-5	TRBD1	CASSFGTGAQPQHF	TGTGCCAGCAGCTTCGGGACAGGGGCCCAGCCCCAGCATTTT
TRBV11-2	TRBJ1-4	TRBD1	CASSLALGQGNEKLFF	TGTGCCAGCAGCTTAGCCCTTGGACAGGGGAATGAAAAACTGTTTTTT
TRBV6-5	TRBJ2-7	NA	CASRQSRDTLEQYF	TGTGCCAGCAGACAGTCCCGGGACACCCTCGAGCAGTACTTC
TRBV19	TRBJ2-6	TRBD1	CASTLRGQGAYANVLTF	TGTGCCAGTACCCTACGGGGACAGGGCGCTTACGCCAACGTCCTGACTTTC
TRBV19	TRBJ1-5	NA	CASSSAGGTSNQPQHF	TGTGCCAGTAGTTCCGCGGGGGGAACCAGCAATCAGCCCCAGCATTTT
TRBV11-2	TRBJ2-1	TRBD1	CASSVRDRVLQFF	TGTGCCAGCAGCGTCCGGGACAGGGTGTTGCAGTTCTTC
TRBV5-1	TRBJ1-1	NA	CASSRTQFSMNTEAFF	TGCGCCAGCAGCCGGACACAGTTTTCTATGAACACTGAAGCTTTCTTT
TRBV6-5	TRBJ2-3	TRBD2	CASSYVLAGADTQYF	TGTGCCAGCAGTTACGTCTTAGCGGGGGCAGATACGCAGTATTTT
TRBV27	TRBJ2-5	TRBD2	CASKTSGQETQYF	TGTGCCAGCAAGACTAGCGGGCAAGAGACCCAGTACTTC
TRBV2	TRBJ2-3	TRBD1	CASRETGKSDTQYF	TGTGCCAGCAGGGAGACAGGGAAGTCCGATACGCAGTATTTT
TRBV28	TRBJ2-5	NA	CASSTTNQGTQYF	TGTGCCAGCAGTACTACAAATCAAGGGACCCAGTACTTC